This is a list of T cell receptor beta chains from one sample in a study of beta chain features in type 1 diabetes. Sequencing used immunoSEQ multiplex PCR; TCRdb keeps in-frame clones, though not all of them. The table includes a few hundred thousand clones, around 10% detected once. Sample: central memory CD4+ T cells from blood. These receptors were collected from a man under 40 with type 1 diabetes. Both conserved end residues are part of each CDR3. The D gene is left open where the match is weak. Size tells how often a clone was seen (once, few, many) or the class of an expanded clone, and some rows leave it out.

D gene: TRBD1; V gene: TRBV29-1; clone size: -; J gene: TRBJ1-1; CDR3 protein: CSGKQGGGFGRVDTEAFF; CDR3 DNA: TGCAGCGGGAAACAGGGGGGAGGGTTCGGTCGGGTGGACACTGAAGCTTTCTTT
D gene: -; V gene: TRBV19; clone size: few; J gene: TRBJ1-5; CDR3 protein: CASSDGQYSNQPQHF; CDR3 DNA: TGTGCCAGTAGCGACGGACAGTATAGCAATCAGCCCCAGCATTTT
D gene: -; V gene: TRBV7-9; clone size: -; J gene: TRBJ1-2; CDR3 protein: CASSFGENYGYTF; CDR3 DNA: TGTGCCAGCAGCTTCGGGGAGAACTATGGCTACACCTTC
D gene: TRBD1; V gene: TRBV15; clone size: few; J gene: TRBJ1-5; CDR3 protein: CATSRGTGPNQPQHF; CDR3 DNA: TGTGCCACCAGCAGAGGGACAGGCCCAAATCAGCCCCAGCATTTT
D gene: -; V gene: TRBV12-5; clone size: few; J gene: TRBJ1-1; CDR3 protein: CASGLEVNTEAFF; CDR3 DNA: TGTGCTAGTGGTTTGGAGGTGAACACTGAAGCTTTCTTT
D gene: -; V gene: TRBV4-2; clone size: few; J gene: TRBJ2-3; CDR3 protein: CASSQDRRGRTDAQYF; CDR3 DNA: TGTGCCAGCAGCCAAGATAGGCGGGGCCGCACAGATGCGCAGTATTTT
D gene: -; V gene: TRBV7-3; clone size: few; J gene: TRBJ1-5; CDR3 protein: CASSILSNQPQHF; CDR3 DNA: TGTGCCAGCAGCATACTTAGCAATCAGCCCCAGCATTTT
D gene: -; V gene: TRBV11-2; clone size: few; J gene: TRBJ2-7; CDR3 protein: CASSLVGATYEQYF; CDR3 DNA: TGTGCCAGCAGCTTAGTGGGGGCGACCTACGAGCAGTACTTC
D gene: TRBD2; V gene: TRBV5-6; clone size: -; J gene: TRBJ2-7; CDR3 protein: CASSLWLAGGIYEQYF; CDR3 DNA: TGTGCCAGCAGCTTGTGGCTAGCGGGAGGGATATACGAGCAGTACTTC
D gene: TRBD1; V gene: TRBV28; clone size: few; J gene: TRBJ1-1; CDR3 protein: CASSSPGTVPEAFF; CDR3 DNA: TGTGCCAGCAGTTCCCCCGGGACAGTTCCTGAAGCTTTCTTT
D gene: -; V gene: TRBV19; clone size: -; J gene: TRBJ2-7; CDR3 protein: CASSPRGDISSYEQYF; CDR3 DNA: TGTGCCAGTAGTCCTAGGGGGGACATCTCATCCTACGAGCAGTACTTC
D gene: TRBD1; V gene: TRBV2; clone size: -; J gene: TRBJ2-2; CDR3 protein: CASSRTGGTGELFF; CDR3 DNA: TGTGCCAGCAGTAGGACAGGGGGCACCGGGGAGCTGTTTTTT
D gene: -; V gene: TRBV18; clone size: few; J gene: TRBJ2-1; CDR3 protein: CASSLDSLYNEQFF; CDR3 DNA: TGTGCCAGCTCTCTGGACAGCCTCTACAATGAGCAGTTCTTC
D gene: -; V gene: TRBV7-2; clone size: -; J gene: TRBJ2-3; CDR3 protein: CASSGDPRSTQYF; CDR3 DNA: TGTGCCAGCAGCGGGGACCCGAGGAGTACGCAGTATTTT
D gene: TRBD1; V gene: TRBV27; clone size: -; J gene: TRBJ1-1; CDR3 protein: CASSSWTGHNINTEAFF; CDR3 DNA: TGTGCCAGCAGTTCCTGGACAGGGCATAATATAAACACTGAAGCTTTCTTT
D gene: -; V gene: TRBV6-5; clone size: -; J gene: TRBJ2-1; CDR3 protein: CASSYTDTAIEQFF; CDR3 DNA: TGTGCCAGCAGTTACACGGACACGGCGATTGAGCAGTTCTTC
D gene: TRBD1; V gene: TRBV7-9; clone size: -; J gene: TRBJ2-7; CDR3 protein: CASSLMGQQSYEQYF; CDR3 DNA: TGTGCCAGCAGCTTAATGGGACAGCAGTCCTACGAGCAGTACTTC
D gene: TRBD2; V gene: TRBV7-9; clone size: few; J gene: TRBJ2-2; CDR3 protein: CASSQGSSGVYTGELFF; CDR3 DNA: TGTGCCAGCAGCCAGGGGTCTAGCGGGGTGTACACCGGGGAGCTGTTTTTT
D gene: -; V gene: TRBV5-1; clone size: few; J gene: TRBJ1-3; CDR3 protein: CASSLGPSRSSGNTIYF; CDR3 DNA: TGCGCCAGCAGCTTGGGGCCCAGCAGGAGCTCTGGAAACACCATATATTTT
D gene: -; V gene: TRBV6-4; clone size: few; J gene: TRBJ2-2; CDR3 protein: CASSEQGFTGELFF; CDR3 DNA: TGTGCCAGCTCCGAGCAGGGCTTCACCGGGGAGCTGTTTTTT
D gene: TRBD2; V gene: TRBV9; clone size: few; J gene: TRBJ2-5; CDR3 protein: CASSVSSGETQYF; CDR3 DNA: TGTGCCAGCAGCGTCTCTAGCGGAGAGACCCAGTACTTC
D gene: -; V gene: TRBV6-5; clone size: -; J gene: TRBJ1-2; CDR3 protein: CASSYSGNYGYTF; CDR3 DNA: TGTGCCAGCAGTTATTCAGGGAACTATGGCTACACCTTC
D gene: -; V gene: TRBV4-1; clone size: -; J gene: TRBJ2-1; CDR3 protein: CASSQERSRFF; CDR3 DNA: TGCGCCAGCAGCCAAGAACGGAGTCGGTTCTTC
D gene: -; V gene: TRBV2; clone size: -; J gene: TRBJ2-2; CDR3 protein: CASSEYLGGAGELFF; CDR3 DNA: TGTGCCAGCAGTGAATATCTAGGGGGGGCCGGGGAGCTGTTTTTT
D gene: TRBD2; V gene: TRBV4-2; clone size: few; J gene: TRBJ2-1; CDR3 protein: CASSQEPGGSSYNEQFF; CDR3 DNA: TGTGCCAGCAGCCAAGAACCGGGGGGGAGCTCCTACAATGAGCAGTTCTTC
D gene: TRBD1; V gene: TRBV7-9; clone size: -; J gene: TRBJ2-3; CDR3 protein: CASSGRDSGGTDTQYF; CDR3 DNA: TGTGCCAGCAGCGGACGGGACAGTGGGGGCACAGATACGCAGTATTTT
D gene: TRBD1; V gene: TRBV5-1; clone size: few; J gene: TRBJ1-1; CDR3 protein: CASSLEGRTGLNTEAFF; CDR3 DNA: TGCGCCAGCAGCTTGGAAGGACGGACAGGGTTGAACACTGAAGCTTTCTTT
D gene: TRBD1; V gene: TRBV2; clone size: few; J gene: TRBJ1-5; CDR3 protein: CASNNDPGGQPQHF; CDR3 DNA: TGTGCCAGCAATAATGATCCAGGGGGTCAGCCCCAGCATTTT
D gene: -; V gene: TRBV18; clone size: few; J gene: TRBJ2-1; CDR3 protein: CASSPLKEIYNEQFF; CDR3 DNA: TGTGCCAGCTCACCACTGAAGGAAATCTACAATGAGCAGTTCTTC
D gene: TRBD1; V gene: TRBV7-3; clone size: -; J gene: TRBJ2-7; CDR3 protein: CATVKGQGEKQYF; CDR3 DNA: TGTGCCACCGTAAAAGGACAGGGTGAGAAGCAGTACTTC
D gene: -; V gene: TRBV18; clone size: many; J gene: TRBJ1-1; CDR3 protein: CASSPGMNTEAFF; CDR3 DNA: TGTGCCAGCTCACCAGGGATGAACACTGAAGCTTTCTTT
D gene: -; V gene: TRBV19; clone size: once; J gene: TRBJ2-7; CDR3 protein: CATGVRPHYEQYF; CDR3 DNA: TGTGCCACTGGGGTCCGCCCCCACTACGAGCAGTACTTC